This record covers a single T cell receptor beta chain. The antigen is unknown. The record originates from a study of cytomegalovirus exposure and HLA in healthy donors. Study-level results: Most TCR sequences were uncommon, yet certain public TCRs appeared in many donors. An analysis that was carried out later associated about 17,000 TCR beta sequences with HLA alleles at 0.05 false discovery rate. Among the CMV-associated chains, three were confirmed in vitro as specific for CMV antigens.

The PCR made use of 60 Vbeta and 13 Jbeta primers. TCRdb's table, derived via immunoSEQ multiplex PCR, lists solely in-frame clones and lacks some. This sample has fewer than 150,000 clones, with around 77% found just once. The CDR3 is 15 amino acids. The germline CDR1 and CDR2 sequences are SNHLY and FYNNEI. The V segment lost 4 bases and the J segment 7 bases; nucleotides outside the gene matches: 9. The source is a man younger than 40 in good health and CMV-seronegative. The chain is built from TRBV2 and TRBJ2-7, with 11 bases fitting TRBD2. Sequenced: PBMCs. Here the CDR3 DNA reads TGTGCCAGCAGTGGCCGACTAGCGGGATCGGATGAGCAGTACTTC. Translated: CASSGRLAGSDEQYF.